This T cell receptor (beta chain) was captured by sequencing in a study of blood T cell repertoires in COVID-19. This clone turned up a few times. Original handling: Amplified reference gene primers provided the basis for estimating nucleated cell counts. Here immunoSEQ multiplex PCR was the method, and the copy in TCRdb shows in-frame clones only, minus some. V and J calls and clone size follow that table, whereas D and trimming were derived from the DNA. The data show fewer than 55,000 clones, 82% seen once. Trimming cost V 5 bases and J 1 base, with 12 bases left between them. The CDR3 contains 15 residues. Looked up from germline, CDR1 is SGHAT and CDR2 is FQNNGV.

The TCR comes from a woman aged 55-69 years with acute or convalescent COVID-19. The sequenced sample was peripheral blood. The rearrangement uses TRBV11-2 and TRBJ1-5; D may be TRBD1 (5 bases). The CDR3 sequence: CASSPGGVSNQPQHF. The CDR3, as DNA: TGTGCCAGCAGCCCGGGGGGGGTGAGCAATCAGCCCCAGCATTTT.